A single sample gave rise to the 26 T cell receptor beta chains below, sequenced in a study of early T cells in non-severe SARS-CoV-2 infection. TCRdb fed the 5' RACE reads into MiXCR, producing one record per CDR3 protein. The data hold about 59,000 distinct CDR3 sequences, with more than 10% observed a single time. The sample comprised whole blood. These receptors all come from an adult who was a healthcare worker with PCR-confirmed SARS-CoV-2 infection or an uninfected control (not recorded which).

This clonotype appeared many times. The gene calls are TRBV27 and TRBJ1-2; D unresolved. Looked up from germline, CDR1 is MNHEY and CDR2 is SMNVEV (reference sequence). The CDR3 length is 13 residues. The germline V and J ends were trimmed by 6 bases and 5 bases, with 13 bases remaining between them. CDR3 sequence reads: CASSSLSQYGYTF. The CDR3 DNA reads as TGTGCCAGCAGCTCTCTCAGTCAATATGGCTACACCTTC.

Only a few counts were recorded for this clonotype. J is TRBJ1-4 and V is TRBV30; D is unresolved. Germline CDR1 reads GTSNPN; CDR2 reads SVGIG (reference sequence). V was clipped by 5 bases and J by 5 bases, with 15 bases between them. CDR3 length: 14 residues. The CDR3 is CAWARGQANEKLFF. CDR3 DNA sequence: TGTGCCTGGGCCCGGGGTCAGGCAAATGAAAAACTGTTTTTT.

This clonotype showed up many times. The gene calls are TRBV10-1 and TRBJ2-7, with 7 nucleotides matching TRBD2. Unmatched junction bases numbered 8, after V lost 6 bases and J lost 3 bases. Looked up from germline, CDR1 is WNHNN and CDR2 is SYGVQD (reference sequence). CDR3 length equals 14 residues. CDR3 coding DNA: TGCGCCAGCAGCCCGATTCGGGGGGACTACGAGCAGTACTTC. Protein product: CASSPIRGDYEQYF.

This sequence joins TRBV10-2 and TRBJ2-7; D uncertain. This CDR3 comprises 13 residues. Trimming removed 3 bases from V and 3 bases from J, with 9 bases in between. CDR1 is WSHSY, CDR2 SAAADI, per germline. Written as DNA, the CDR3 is TGCGCCAGCAGTGACCCCGCTATCTACGAGCAGTACTTC. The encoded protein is CASSDPAIYEQYF.

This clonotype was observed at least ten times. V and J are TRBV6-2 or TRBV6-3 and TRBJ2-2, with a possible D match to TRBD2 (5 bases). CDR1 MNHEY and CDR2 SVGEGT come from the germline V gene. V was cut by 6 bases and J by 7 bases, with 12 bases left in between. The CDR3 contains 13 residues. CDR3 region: CASRSPRGGELFF. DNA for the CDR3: TGTGCCAGCAGGTCCCCCCGGGGCGGGGAGCTGTTTTTT.

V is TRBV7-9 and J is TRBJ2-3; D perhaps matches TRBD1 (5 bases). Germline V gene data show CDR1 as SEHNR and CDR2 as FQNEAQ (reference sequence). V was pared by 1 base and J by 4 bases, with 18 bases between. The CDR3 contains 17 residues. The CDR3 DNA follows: TGTGCCAGCAGCTTAGGTTGGGGCCGCGAGGCCGCAGATACGCAGTATTTT. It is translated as CASSLGWGREAADTQYF.

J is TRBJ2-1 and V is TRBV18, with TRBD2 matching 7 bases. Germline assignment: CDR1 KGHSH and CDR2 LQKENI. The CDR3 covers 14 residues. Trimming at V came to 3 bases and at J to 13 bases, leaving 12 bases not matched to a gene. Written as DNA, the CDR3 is TGTGCCAGCTCACCCTCGTCCGATAGCGGGTACCAGTTCTTC. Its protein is CASSPSSDSGYQFF.

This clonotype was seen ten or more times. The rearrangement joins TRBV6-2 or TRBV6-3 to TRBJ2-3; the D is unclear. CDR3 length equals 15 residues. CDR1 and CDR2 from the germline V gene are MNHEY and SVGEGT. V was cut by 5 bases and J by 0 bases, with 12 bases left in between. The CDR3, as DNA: TGTGCCAGCAGTGAACTTCGTCCTAGCACAGATACGCAGTATTTT. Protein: CASSELRPSTDTQYF.

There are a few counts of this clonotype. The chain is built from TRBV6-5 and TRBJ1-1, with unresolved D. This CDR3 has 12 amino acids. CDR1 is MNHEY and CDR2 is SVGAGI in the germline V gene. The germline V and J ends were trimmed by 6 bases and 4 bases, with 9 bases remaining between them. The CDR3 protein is CASSRGITEAFF. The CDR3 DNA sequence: TGTGCCAGCAGCCGGGGTATCACTGAAGCTTTCTTT.

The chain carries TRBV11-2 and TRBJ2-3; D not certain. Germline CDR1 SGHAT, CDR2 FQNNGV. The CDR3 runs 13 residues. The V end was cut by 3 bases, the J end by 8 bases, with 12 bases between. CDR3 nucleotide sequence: TGTGCCAGCAGCTTGTTTAACTCCGGTACGCAGTATTTT. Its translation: CASSLFNSGTQYF.

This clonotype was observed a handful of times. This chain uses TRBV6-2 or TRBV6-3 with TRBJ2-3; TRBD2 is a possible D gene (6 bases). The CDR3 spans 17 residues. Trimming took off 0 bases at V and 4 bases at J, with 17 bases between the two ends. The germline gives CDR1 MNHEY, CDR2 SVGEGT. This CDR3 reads CASSYSRLDRAADTQYF. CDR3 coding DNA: TGTGCCAGCAGTTACTCCCGACTAGATCGGGCGGCAGATACGCAGTATTTT.

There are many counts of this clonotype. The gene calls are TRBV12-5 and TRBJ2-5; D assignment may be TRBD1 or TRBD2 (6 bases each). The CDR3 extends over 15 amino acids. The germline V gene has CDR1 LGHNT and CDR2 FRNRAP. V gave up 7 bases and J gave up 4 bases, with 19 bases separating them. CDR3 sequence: CASAHPKGGLETQYF. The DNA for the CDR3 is TGTGCTAGTGCCCACCCTAAGGGGGGCCTAGAGACCCAGTACTTC.

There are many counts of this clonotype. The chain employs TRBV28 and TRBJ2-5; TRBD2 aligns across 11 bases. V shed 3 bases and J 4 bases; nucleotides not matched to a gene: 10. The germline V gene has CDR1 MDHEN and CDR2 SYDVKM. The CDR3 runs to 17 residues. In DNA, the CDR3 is TGTGCCAGCAGTTTTACCCTAGCGGGGGGAACCTCAGAGACCCAGTACTTC. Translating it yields CASSFTLAGGTSETQYF.

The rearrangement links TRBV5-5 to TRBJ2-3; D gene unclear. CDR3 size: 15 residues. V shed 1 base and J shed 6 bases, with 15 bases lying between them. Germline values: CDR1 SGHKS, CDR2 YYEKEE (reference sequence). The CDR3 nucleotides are TGTGCCAGCAGCTTGCTTACCCACCGGTCGGATACGCAGTATTTT. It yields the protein CASSLLTHRSDTQYF. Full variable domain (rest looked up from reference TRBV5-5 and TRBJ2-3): DAGVTQSPTHLIKTRGQQVTLRCSPISGHKSVSWYQQVLGQGPQFIFQYYEKEERGRGNFPDRFSARQFPNYSSELNVNALLLGDSALYLCASSLLTHRSDTQYFGPGTRLTVL.

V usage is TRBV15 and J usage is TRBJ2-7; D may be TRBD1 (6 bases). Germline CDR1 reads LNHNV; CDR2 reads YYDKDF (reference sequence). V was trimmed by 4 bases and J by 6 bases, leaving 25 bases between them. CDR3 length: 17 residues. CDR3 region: CATSKMGKAGVVAEQYF. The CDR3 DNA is TGTGCCACCAGCAAGATGGGGAAGGCAGGGGTAGTTGCCGAGCAGTACTTC.

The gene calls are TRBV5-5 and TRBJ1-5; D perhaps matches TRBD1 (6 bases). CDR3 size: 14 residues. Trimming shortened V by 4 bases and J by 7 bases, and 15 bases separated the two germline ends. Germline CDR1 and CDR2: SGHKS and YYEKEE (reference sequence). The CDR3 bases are TGTGCCAGCAGCCCCCCAGGGGCAAGACAGCCCCAGCATTTT. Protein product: CASSPPGARQPQHF. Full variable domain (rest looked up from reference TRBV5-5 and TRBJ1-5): DAGVTQSPTHLIKTRGQQVTLRCSPISGHKSVSWYQQVLGQGPQFIFQYYEKEERGRGNFPDRFSARQFPNYSSELNVNALLLGDSALYLCASSPPGARQPQHFGDGTRLSIL.

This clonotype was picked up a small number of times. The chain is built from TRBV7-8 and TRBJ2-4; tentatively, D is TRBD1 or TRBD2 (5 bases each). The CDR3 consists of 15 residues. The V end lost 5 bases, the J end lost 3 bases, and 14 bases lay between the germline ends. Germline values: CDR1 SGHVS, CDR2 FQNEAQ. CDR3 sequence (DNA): TGTGCCAGCAGCGGGACCCGAGAGGGCAAAAACATTCAGTACTTC. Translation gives CASSGTREGKNIQYF.

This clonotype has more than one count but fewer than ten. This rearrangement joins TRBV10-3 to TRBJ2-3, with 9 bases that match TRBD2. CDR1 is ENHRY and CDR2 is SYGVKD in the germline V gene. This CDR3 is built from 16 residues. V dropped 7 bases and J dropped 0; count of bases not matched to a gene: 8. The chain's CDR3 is CAIKAGGSRSTDTQYF. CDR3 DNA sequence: TGTGCCATCAAGGCGGGGGGGTCCCGGAGCACAGATACGCAGTATTTT.

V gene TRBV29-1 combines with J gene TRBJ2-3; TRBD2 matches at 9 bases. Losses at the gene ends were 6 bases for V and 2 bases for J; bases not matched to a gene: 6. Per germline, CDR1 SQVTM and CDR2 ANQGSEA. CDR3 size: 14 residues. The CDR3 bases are TGCAGCGTCGACGGACTAGCGAACACAGATACGCAGTATTTT. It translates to CSVDGLANTDTQYF.

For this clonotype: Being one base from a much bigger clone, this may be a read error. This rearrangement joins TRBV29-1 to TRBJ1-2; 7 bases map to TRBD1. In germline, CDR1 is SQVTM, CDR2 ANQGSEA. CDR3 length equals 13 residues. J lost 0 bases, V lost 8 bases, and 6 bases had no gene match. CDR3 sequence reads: CSFDRDPNYGYTF. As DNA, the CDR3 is TGCAGCTTCGACAGGGACCCTAACTATGGCTACACCTTC.

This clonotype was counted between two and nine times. The CDR3 nucleotides are TGTGCCTGGACCCGGGTCCGAGGGGGCTTTTCCTACAATGAGCAGTTCTTC. As protein: CAWTRVRGGFSYNEQFF. V and J are TRBV30 and TRBJ2-1, with TRBD1 matching over 7 bases. In germline, CDR1 is GTSNPN, CDR2 SVGIG (reference sequence). The CDR3 loop spans 17 amino acids. The trim removed 4 bases at V and 1 base at J, leaving 13 bases unmatched.

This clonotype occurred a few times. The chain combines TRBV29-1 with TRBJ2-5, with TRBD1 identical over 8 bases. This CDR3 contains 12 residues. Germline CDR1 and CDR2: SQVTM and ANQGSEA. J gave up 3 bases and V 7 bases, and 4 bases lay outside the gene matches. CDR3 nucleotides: TGCAGCGGGCGGACAGGGAAAGAGACCCAGTACTTC. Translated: CSGRTGKETQYF.

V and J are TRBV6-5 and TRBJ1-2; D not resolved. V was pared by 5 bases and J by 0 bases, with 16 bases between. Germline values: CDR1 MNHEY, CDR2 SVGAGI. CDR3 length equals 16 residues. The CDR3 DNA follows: TGTGCCAGCAGTCCAACCCAGACGGGAGCTAACTATGGCTACACCTTC. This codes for CASSPTQTGANYGYTF.

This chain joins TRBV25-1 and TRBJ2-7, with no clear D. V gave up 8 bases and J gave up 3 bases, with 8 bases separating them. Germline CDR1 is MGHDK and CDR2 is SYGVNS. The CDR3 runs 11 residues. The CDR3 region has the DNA TGTGCCAGCGAGAGAGACTACGAGCAGTACTTC. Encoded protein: CASERDYEQYF.

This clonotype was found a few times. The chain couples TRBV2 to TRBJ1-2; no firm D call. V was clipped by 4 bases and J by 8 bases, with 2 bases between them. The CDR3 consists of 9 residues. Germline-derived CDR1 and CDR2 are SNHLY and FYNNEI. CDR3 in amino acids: CASSGGYTF. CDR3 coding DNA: TGTGCCAGCAGTGGGGGCTACACCTTC.

The CDR3 DNA reads TGCGCCAGCAGCTTAGGTCAGGAAAACACTGAAGCTTTCTTT. Translation gives CASSLGQENTEAFF. The chain couples TRBV5-1 to TRBJ1-1; D is unclear. In germline, CDR1 is SGHRS, CDR2 YFSETQ. The CDR3 has 14 residues. Trimming shortened V by 2 bases and J by 2 bases, and 10 bases separated the two germline ends.